This T cell receptor (beta chain) was observed in a study of blood T cells in healthy people across ages. Donors ranged from about 6 to 90 years old and were healthy Caucasians in Russia. Details on this clonotype: Its antigen is still unknown.

Trimming left V 3 bases short and J 4 bases short, with 14 bases between. The CDR3 has 15 amino acids. The germline gives CDR1 SGHTA, CDR2 FQGTGA. Notes on the study in general: A roughly linear age-dependent decrease characterized TCR beta diversity per million T cells.

Through a sample-barcoded 5' primer and a J-beta primer mix, a second PCR was run for roughly 7 to 12 cycles. Every molecule of cDNA carried a tag from a template-switch adaptor with 12 random nucleotides. TCRdb ran MiXCR on the 5' RACE reads and lists one entry per CDR3 protein. In the table there are approximately 900,000 distinct CDR3 sequences, roughly 29% of which are singletons. These data were likewise used in another study, on T cells of mothers and their children.

The V call is TRBV7-3, the J call TRBJ2-3, with D perhaps matching TRBD2 (6 bases). The source material was blood. The TCR originated in a woman aged 40 to 50 in good health. The CDR3 DNA reads as TGTGCCAGCAGCTTTGTGGGGGGAGACGCAGATACGCAGTATTTT. This codes for CASSFVGGDADTQYF. The whole variable domain, filled in from reference TRBV7-3 and TRBJ2-3, reads GAGVSQTPSNKVTEKGKYVELRCDPISGHTALYWYRQSLGQGPEFLIYFQGTGAADDSGLPNDRFFAVRPEGSVSTLKIQRTERGDSAVYLCASSFVGGDADTQYFGPGTRLTVL.